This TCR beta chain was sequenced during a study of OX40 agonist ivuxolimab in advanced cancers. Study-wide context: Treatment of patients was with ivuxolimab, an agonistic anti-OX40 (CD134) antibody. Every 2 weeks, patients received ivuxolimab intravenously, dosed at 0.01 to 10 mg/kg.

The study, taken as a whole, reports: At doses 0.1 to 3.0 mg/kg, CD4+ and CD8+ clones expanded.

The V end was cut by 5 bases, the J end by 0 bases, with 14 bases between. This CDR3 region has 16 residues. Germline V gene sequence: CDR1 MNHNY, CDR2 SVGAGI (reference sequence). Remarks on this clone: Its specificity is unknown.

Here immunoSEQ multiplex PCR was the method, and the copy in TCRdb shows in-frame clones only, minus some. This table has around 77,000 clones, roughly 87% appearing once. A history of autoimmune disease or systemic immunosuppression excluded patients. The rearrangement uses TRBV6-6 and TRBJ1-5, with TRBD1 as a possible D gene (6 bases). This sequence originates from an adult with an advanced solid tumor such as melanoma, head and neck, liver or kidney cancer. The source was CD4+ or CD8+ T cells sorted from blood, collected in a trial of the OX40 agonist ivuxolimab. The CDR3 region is CASSRQASYSNQPQHF. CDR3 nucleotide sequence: TGTGCCAGCAGTCGACAGGCGTCATATAGCAATCAGCCCCAGCATTTT.